The 21 T cell receptor beta chains below all came from one sample that was sequenced in a study of blood T cell repertoires in COVID-19. Here immunoSEQ multiplex PCR was the method, and the copy in TCRdb shows in-frame clones only, minus some. The data hold hundreds of thousands of clones, with roughly nine tenths observed a single time. The sequencing input was PBMCs or T cells enriched from blood (not recorded which). The receptor set was obtained from a woman under 30 with acute COVID-19.

This rearrangement joins TRBV19 to TRBJ2-7; perhaps TRBD1 as D (5 bases). V was cut by 2 bases and J by 3 bases, with 11 bases left in between. The CDR3 is 14 amino acids. Looked up from germline, CDR1 is LNHDA and CDR2 is SQIVND (reference sequence). The CDR3 loop reads CASSIQGKDYEQYF. The CDR3 DNA reads as TGTGCCAGTAGTATACAGGGAAAGGACTACGAGCAGTACTTC.

V usage is TRBV11-2 and J usage is TRBJ2-5; a weak D match, TRBD2 (5 bases). Trimming pared 1 base from V and 0 bases from J, leaving 9 bases between. The CDR3 is made up of 15 amino acids. Germline CDR1 and CDR2: SGHAT and FQNNGV. Here the CDR3 reads CASSLVWRDQETQYF. CDR3 nucleotides: TGTGCCAGCAGCTTAGTGTGGCGGGACCAAGAGACCCAGTACTTC.

About this clone itself: The same CDR3 arises from other DNA sequences in this sample as well. V usage is TRBV11-3 and J usage is TRBJ2-1, with 11 bases aligning to TRBD2. CDR1 and CDR2 (germline): SGHNT, YENEEA. This CDR3 is 16 amino acids long. Trimming cost V 2 bases and J 4 bases; bases outside gene matches: 4. In nucleotides, the CDR3 is TGTGCCAGCAGCTTACTAGCGGGGGGACATTACAATGAGCAGTTCTTC. It yields the protein CASSLLAGGHYNEQFF.

V usage is TRBV2 and J usage is TRBJ1-4; possible D gene TRBD1, 5 bases. CDR1 and CDR2 from the germline V gene are SNHLY and FYNNEI. Trimming pared 6 bases from V and 8 bases from J, leaving 13 bases between. The CDR3 extends over 13 amino acids. The DNA of the CDR3 is TGTGCCAGCAGAAATGGACATCTCGAAAAACTGTTTTTT. Translated: CASRNGHLEKLFF.

The chain is built from TRBV2 and TRBJ2-5; 7 bases are shared with TRBD1. V lost 5 bases, J lost 5 bases, and 8 bases stayed unmatched. Germline loops: CDR1 SNHLY, CDR2 FYNNEI. This CDR3 region has 14 residues. CDR3 coding DNA: TGTGCCAGCAGTCCCCACAACAGGGGTGAGACCCAGTACTTC. Its translation is CASSPHNRGETQYF.

This rearrangement joins TRBV10-1 to TRBJ2-3; no definite D call. This CDR3 region has 14 residues. V lost 3 bases to trimming and J lost 2 bases, with 9 bases between them. Germline V CDR1 and CDR2: WNHNN, SYGVQD (reference sequence). For the CDR3, the DNA is TGCGCCAGCAGTGAATTTGCTACCACAGATACGCAGTATTTT. Protein sequence: CASSEFATTDTQYF.

This sequence joins TRBV6-5 and TRBJ1-2, with TRBD1 matching 7 bases. Germline V gene lookup returns CDR1 MNHEY and CDR2 SVGAGI. V shed 0 bases, J shed 8 bases, and the junction held 3 bases outside the gene matches. The CDR3 is 13 residues long. As DNA, the CDR3 is TGTGCCAGCAGTTACTCGACAGGGTCCGGCTACACCTTC. Amino acid sequence: CASSYSTGSGYTF.

This chain connects TRBV5-5 to TRBJ1-6; no firm D call. The CDR3 length is 13 residues. With 1 base removed from V and 6 bases from J, the gap between germline ends came to 5 bases. Germline values: CDR1 SGHKS, CDR2 YYEKEE (reference sequence). CDR3 nucleotide sequence: TGTGCCAGCAGCTTGATCGGTAATTCACCCCTCCACTTT. Its protein is CASSLIGNSPLHF.

This clone was seen a single time. V and J are TRBV2 and TRBJ1-4; TRBD1 might be the D (5 bases). This CDR3 region has 15 residues. Between the trimmed V and J ends, which lost 5 bases and 6 bases, there was a span of 16 bases. Germline V gene lookup returns CDR1 SNHLY and CDR2 FYNNEI. This chain's CDR3 is CASSKLDSVYEKLFF. DNA for the CDR3: TGTGCCAGCAGTAAATTAGACAGTGTTTATGAAAAACTGTTTTTT.

This clone occurred a few times. V and J are TRBV3-1 (or the pseudogene TRBV3-2) and TRBJ1-5; the D is unclear. Trimming stripped 1 base from V and 7 bases from J, with 5 bases between. The germline gives CDR1 LGHDT, CDR2 YNNKEL (reference sequence). The CDR3 is 12 amino acids. The CDR3 here is CASSQGLQPQHF. CDR3 DNA sequence: TGTGCCAGCAGCCAAGGGCTCCAGCCCCAGCATTTT.

V usage is TRBV29-1 and J usage is TRBJ2-1, with TRBD2 as a possible D gene (5 bases). The CDR3 has 13 residues. Germline V gene data show CDR1 as SQVTM and CDR2 as ANQGSEA. The V and J ends lost 5 bases and 6 bases respectively, with 14 bases between them. CDR3 in DNA: TGCAGCGTTATTTACTTGGACTTCAATGAGCAGTTCTTC. Translation: CSVIYLDFNEQFF.

The CDR3 sequence is CASSSQGQGLIQPQHF. DNA of the CDR3: TGTGCCAGTAGTAGCCAGGGACAGGGGCTCATTCAGCCCCAGCATTTT. This rearrangement joins TRBV19 to TRBJ1-5; TRBD1 aligns across 10 bases. Germline CDR1 is LNHDA and CDR2 is SQIVND (reference sequence). With V trimmed by 4 bases and J by 6 bases, 9 bases remained unmatched. The CDR3 length is 16 residues.

This rearrangement joins TRBV19 to TRBJ1-5; 8 positions match TRBD1. Germline loops: CDR1 LNHDA, CDR2 SQIVND (reference sequence). The CDR3 length is 14 residues. V shed 7 bases, J shed 3 bases, and the junction held 5 bases outside the gene matches. The CDR3 region is CASNQGADNQPQHF. The CDR3 region has the DNA TGTGCCAGTAACCAGGGGGCTGACAATCAGCCCCAGCATTTT. The whole variable domain, remainder taken from reference TRBV19 and TRBJ1-5, is DGGITQSPKYLFRKEGQNVTLSCEQNLNHDAMYWYRQDPGQGLRLIYYSQIVNDFQKGDIAEGYSVSREKKESFPLTVTSAQKNPTAFYLCASNQGADNQPQHFGDGTRLSIL.

The rearrangement uses TRBV7-8 and TRBJ2-6; tentatively, D is TRBD1 (5 bases). V was shortened by 3 bases and J by 0 bases, with 9 bases between the two germline ends. The CDR3 consists of 16 residues. Germline V gene lookup returns CDR1 SGHVS and CDR2 FQNEAQ. The CDR3, as DNA: TGTGCCAGCAGCTTCCAGGGATACTCTGGGGCCAACGTCCTGACTTTC. Translating gives CASSFQGYSGANVLTF.

This chain links TRBV6-5 with TRBJ1-5, with TRBD1 identical over 7 bases. The CDR3 sequence is 14 residues long. The V and J ends lost 0 bases and 6 bases, in that order; junction bases with no gene match: 2. Germline V gene sequence: CDR1 MNHEY, CDR2 SVGAGI. CDR3: CASSYSGDSQPQHF. In DNA, the CDR3 is TGTGCCAGCAGTTACTCTGGGGACAGTCAGCCCCAGCATTTT.

This chain connects TRBV6-5 to TRBJ1-4; 7 bases fit TRBD1. J gave up 5 bases and V 6 bases, and 9 bases lay outside the gene matches. Germline lookup yields CDR1 MNHEY and CDR2 SVGAGI. CDR3 length equals 15 residues. The CDR3 is CASSPDRVGNEKLFF. The CDR3 DNA is TGTGCCAGCAGCCCCGACAGGGTGGGGAATGAAAAACTGTTTTTT.

This chain joins TRBV27 and TRBJ2-5, with D tentatively TRBD1 (6 bases). Germline values: CDR1 MNHEY, CDR2 SMNVEV (reference sequence). The length of the CDR3 is 16 residues. Trimming left V 4 bases short and J 0 bases short, with 15 bases between. The CDR3 loop is CASSSRDTEYQETQYF. The CDR3 coding sequence is TGTGCCAGCAGTTCGAGGGACACCGAGTACCAAGAGACCCAGTACTTC.

The chain employs TRBV5-8 and TRBJ2-7; 7 nucleotides align to TRBD1. The CDR3 totals 12 residues. V dropped 6 bases and J dropped 4; count of bases not matched to a gene: 4. CDR1 is SGHTS and CDR2 is YDEGEE in the germline V gene. CDR3 protein: CASIRDRYEQYF. The CDR3 DNA sequence: TGTGCCAGCATTAGGGACAGATACGAGCAGTACTTC.

V gene TRBV29-1 combines with J gene TRBJ1-1, with 8 bases that match TRBD1. Germline loops: CDR1 SQVTM, CDR2 ANQGSEA. The CDR3 runs 11 residues. Germline trimming cut 4 bases from V and 8 bases from J; bases unmatched to any gene: 3. Here the CDR3 DNA reads TGCAGCGTTGGAGGGGACAGGGAAGCTTTCTTT. Its protein product is CSVGGDREAFF. Full variable domain (missing parts from reference TRBV29-1 and TRBJ1-1): SAVISQKPSRDICQRGTSLTIQCQVDSQVTMMFWYRQQPGQSLTLIATANQGSEATYESGFVIDKFPISRPNLTFSTLTVSNMSPEDSSIYLCSVGGDREAFFGQGTRLTVV.

The chain joins TRBV3-1 (or the pseudogene TRBV3-2) to TRBJ2-3; D not resolved. The CDR3 spans 13 residues. Germline V gene lookup returns CDR1 LGHDT and CDR2 YNNKEL (reference sequence). V lost 4 bases and J lost 6, with 11 bases in between. CDR3 sequence reads: CASSLSRSDTQYF. CDR3 nucleotide sequence: TGTGCCAGCAGCCTAAGTCGGTCCGATACGCAGTATTTT.

The CDR3 sequence: CASSLEFGGGNQPQHF. The CDR3, as DNA: TGTGCCAGCAGCTTAGAATTCGGGGGGGGCAATCAGCCCCAGCATTTT. The chain is built from TRBV11-2 and TRBJ1-5, with D possibly TRBD1 on 5 matching bases. Germline V gene data show CDR1 as SGHAT and CDR2 as FQNNGV. This CDR3 contains 16 residues. Trimming stripped 0 bases from V and 2 bases from J, with 11 bases between.